Each of the 27 T cell receptor beta chains below was sequenced from the same sample in a study of tissue T cells after allogeneic stem cell transplantation. Profiled with immunoSEQ multiplex PCR; TCRdb holds only in-frame clones, not every one. This table holds some 7,000 clones, roughly 60% found once. This specimen was duodenum tissue, taken at autopsy. These receptors were obtained from a female donor over 55 with lung cancer.

This chain joins TRBV29-1 and TRBJ1-2; possible D gene TRBD1, 6 bases. This CDR3 has 15 amino acids. V shed 7 bases and J shed 4 bases, with 22 bases lying between them. The germline gives CDR1 SQVTM, CDR2 ANQGSEA. Here the CDR3 DNA reads TGCAGCGGTGGGGGGGCGGGGCCCCTCTTCTATGGCTACACCTTC. Its protein product is CSGGGAGPLFYGYTF.

Of note for this clone: This specimen includes other DNA sequences encoding the same CDR3. The V call is TRBV19, the J call TRBJ2-3, with 7 positions matching TRBD2. Germline CDR1 reads LNHDA; CDR2 reads SQIVND (reference sequence). The CDR3 is 15 residues long. V shed 1 base, J shed 2 bases, and the junction held 3 bases outside the gene matches. DNA of the CDR3: TGTGCCAGTAGTATAGGCGGGGGATCCACAGATACGCAGTATTTT. Residues: CASSIGGGSTDTQYF.

The gene calls are TRBV21-1 and TRBJ1-2. TRBV21-1 is reported as a pseudogene. This CDR3 is built from 14 residues. CDR3 in DNA: TGTGCCAGCAGCAAAGGGTCAGATGGGGTGGGTAGAACCTTC. It codes for CASSKGSDGVGRTF.

The rearrangement uses TRBV7-8 and TRBJ2-3; 8 bases map to TRBD2. After removal of 4 bases from V and 6 bases from J, the junction contained 9 bases not matched to a gene. The germline V gene has CDR1 SGHVS and CDR2 FQNEAQ. There are 15 residues in the CDR3. CDR3 coding DNA: TGTGCCAGCAGCTCGTCGGGGGGGGCCGGTGATACGCAGTATTTT. This sequence encodes CASSSSGGAGDTQYF.

This clone appeared once. Additional DNA sequences in this sample encode the identical CDR3. The V call is TRBV9, the J call TRBJ1-3; D uncertain. The CDR3 runs to 15 residues. CDR1 and CDR2 (germline): SGDLS, YYNGEE. Trimming left V 0 bases short and J 2 bases short, with 9 bases between. The CDR3 loop is CASSVDVRTGNTIYF. The CDR3 bases are TGTGCCAGCAGCGTAGATGTCCGTACTGGAAACACCATATATTTT. The full variable domain, in which reference TRBV9 and TRBJ1-3 provide the parts outside the CDR3, is DSGVTQTPKHLITATGQRVTLRCSPRSGDLSVYWYQQSLDQGLQFLIQYYNGEERAKGNILERFSAQQFPDLHSELNLSSLELGDSALYFCASSVDVRTGNTIYFGEGSWLTVV.

A note on this clone: This specimen includes other DNA sequences encoding the same CDR3. The chain carries TRBV7-3 and TRBJ2-1; perhaps TRBD1 as D (6 bases). Looked up from germline, CDR1 is SGHTA and CDR2 is FQGTGA. With 2 bases removed from V and 4 bases from J, the gap between germline ends came to 12 bases. The CDR3 runs to 15 residues. The CDR3 DNA is TGTGCCAGCAGCTTATTCAAGGGGGTTTACAATGAGCAGTTCTTC. Its protein product is CASSLFKGVYNEQFF.

V gene TRBV3-1 (or the pseudogene TRBV3-2) combines with J gene TRBJ2-6; 7 bases align to TRBD1. Trimming removed 4 bases from V and 5 bases from J; junction bases left unmatched: 5. The CDR3 sequence is 15 residues long. Germline CDR1 and CDR2: LGHDT and YNNKEL (reference sequence). CDR3 nucleotide sequence: TGTGCCAGCAGCCGTGGGACAGCGAGGGCCAACGTCCTGACTTTC. It yields the protein CASSRGTARANVLTF.

V is TRBV5-5 and J is TRBJ2-3; 8 nucleotides agree with TRBD2. CDR3 length: 17 amino acids. Germline V CDR1 and CDR2: SGHKS, YYEKEE (reference sequence). The trim removed 0 bases at V and 1 base at J, leaving 7 bases unmatched. CDR3 protein: CASSLVVAGSRTDTQYF. The CDR3 region has the DNA TGTGCCAGCAGCTTGGTGGTAGCGGGGAGCCGCACAGATACGCAGTATTTT.

V is TRBV5-4 and J is TRBJ2-4, with D perhaps matching TRBD1 or TRBD2 (5 bases each). CDR3 length: 16 amino acids. Germline CDR1 reads SGHNT; CDR2 reads YYREEE (reference sequence). Deletions cut 4 bases from V and 4 bases from J, with 18 bases between. CDR3 DNA sequence: TGTGCCAGCAGCCTGAGGGGTCTGGGGTCTAAAAACATTCAGTACTTC. Its protein product is CASSLRGLGSKNIQYF.

The rearrangement uses TRBV4-2 and TRBJ1-4; no firm D call. The V end was cut by 0 bases, the J end by 5 bases, with 13 bases between. Germline CDR1 reads LGHNA; CDR2 reads YNFKEQ. The CDR3 sequence is 16 residues long. This CDR3 is CASSQESHRTNEKLFF. The CDR3 DNA sequence: TGTGCCAGCAGCCAAGAGAGTCACAGAACAAATGAAAAACTGTTTTTT.

This chain uses TRBV29-1 with TRBJ1-2; D possibly corresponds to TRBD1 (6 bases). This CDR3 has 13 amino acids. Germline loops: CDR1 SQVTM, CDR2 ANQGSEA. V lost 4 bases and J lost 4, with 13 bases in between. The CDR3 sequence is CSVGQGTAYGYTF. As DNA, the CDR3 is TGCAGCGTTGGTCAGGGGACTGCCTATGGCTACACCTTC.

This chain connects TRBV7-9 to TRBJ2-7; D uncertain. Germline V lookup: CDR1 SEHNR, CDR2 FQNEAQ (reference sequence). The CDR3 loop spans 15 amino acids. V lost 5 bases and J lost 2, with 16 bases in between. The CDR3 reads CASSTPGSSAYEQYF. CDR3 DNA sequence: TGTGCCAGCAGCACCCCCGGAAGTTCCGCCTACGAGCAGTACTTC.

V usage is TRBV3-1 (or the pseudogene TRBV3-2) and J usage is TRBJ2-5, with TRBD2 matching over 11 bases. Germline V CDR1 and CDR2: LGHDT, YNNKEL (reference sequence). The CDR3 totals 19 residues. The junction had 13 bases not matched to a gene; V was cut back by 0 bases and J by 4 bases. CDR3 amino acids: CASSQEGRALAGGIETQYF. The CDR3 DNA reads TGTGCCAGCAGCCAAGAAGGAAGGGCCCTAGCGGGGGGTATAGAGACCCAGTACTTC.

The chain recombines TRBV6-5 with TRBJ2-5, with 7 bases that match TRBD2. In germline, CDR1 is MNHEY, CDR2 SVGAGI. This CDR3 has 15 residues. Losses at the gene ends were 5 bases for V and 5 bases for J; bases not matched to a gene: 11. CDR3 DNA sequence: TGTGCCAGCAGTCCCCCGGGCAGGGAGGGGGAGACCCAGTACTTC. Protein sequence: CASSPPGREGETQYF.

The V and J genes are TRBV6-5 and TRBJ2-7; 10 positions agree with TRBD2. There are 15 residues in the CDR3. Germline CDR1 is MNHEY and CDR2 is SVGAGI. V gave up 2 bases and J gave up 5 bases; unmatched junction bases: 6. The CDR3 DNA reads as TGTGCCAGCAGTTACGGGGCTAGCGGGAGCCACGAGCAGTACTTC. Encoded protein: CASSYGASGSHEQYF.

This chain joins TRBV30 and TRBJ1-4, with a possible D match to TRBD1 (5 bases). The CDR3 is 14 residues long. V was clipped by 2 bases and J by 3 bases, with 10 bases between them. The germline V gene has CDR1 GTSNPN and CDR2 SVGIG (reference sequence). The CDR3 DNA reads TGTGCCTGGAGTCAACCGGGGGCTAATGAAAAACTGTTTTTT. Amino acids: CAWSQPGANEKLFF.

The rearrangement uses TRBV18 and TRBJ1-6, with D perhaps matching TRBD1 (5 bases). The CDR3 contains 14 residues. The germline gives CDR1 KGHSH, CDR2 LQKENI. Deletions cut 2 bases from V and 7 bases from J, with 9 bases between. Here the CDR3 reads CASSPGGENSPLHF. CDR3 DNA sequence: TGTGCCAGCTCACCAGGGGGTGAAAATTCACCCCTCCACTTT.

The V gene is TRBV12-3 or TRBV12-4, the J gene TRBJ1-1; possibly TRBD1 for D (5 bases). The V gene lost 5 bases and the J gene lost 11 bases, with 15 bases spanning the gap. The CDR3 is 12 amino acids. The CDR3, as DNA: TGTGCCAGCAGTCCCGCCGGGGCAGGGGCTTTCTTT. Translation gives CASSPAGAGAFF.

The V gene is TRBV19, the J gene TRBJ2-2, with 8 nucleotides matching TRBD2. V lost 7 bases, J lost 4 bases, and 11 bases stayed unmatched. Germline-derived CDR1 and CDR2 are LNHDA and SQIVND (reference sequence). CDR3 length: 16 residues. CDR3 DNA: TGTGCCAGTACAGCTCTCGCGGGGGGTATCACCGGGGAGCTGTTTTTT. Amino acid sequence: CASTALAGGITGELFF.

On this clone: Other DNA sequences of this sample code for an identical CDR3. The genes are TRBV5-1 and TRBJ2-7; D unclear. V shed 0 bases and J shed 5 bases, with 6 bases lying between them. The V gene's germline CDR1 is SGHRS and CDR2 YFSETQ. CDR3 length equals 12 residues. The CDR3 sequence is CASSLVGDEQYF. The DNA of the CDR3 is TGCGCCAGCAGCTTGGTTGGGGACGAGCAGTACTTC.

This clone is medium-sized (0.01 to 0.1%) within its sample. The V call is TRBV28, the J call TRBJ2-5; D remains ambiguous. The CDR3 covers 15 residues. Germline V lookup: CDR1 MDHEN, CDR2 SYDVKM. V was shortened by 4 bases and J by 0 bases, with 12 bases between the two germline ends. The CDR3, as DNA: TGTGCCAGCAGTTCCTCGCTGAGCCACCAAGAGACCCAGTACTTC. Translating it yields CASSSSLSHQETQYF.

The rearrangement links TRBV3-1 (or the pseudogene TRBV3-2) to TRBJ1-2; D not certain. The CDR3 runs to 14 residues. CDR1 and CDR2 (germline): LGHDT, YNNKEL (reference sequence). With 1 base removed from V and 4 bases from J, the gap between germline ends came to 10 bases. CDR3 sequence (DNA): TGTGCCAGCAGCCAAGTCCCCGGAGGCTATGGCTACACCTTC. Encoded protein: CASSQVPGGYGYTF.

The gene calls are TRBV6-2 or TRBV6-3 and TRBJ2-3, with 13 bases identical to TRBD2. V was clipped by 7 bases and J by 12 bases; unmatched bases: 7. Germline CDR1 reads MNHEY; CDR2 reads SVGEGT. CDR3 length: 13 residues. The CDR3 protein is CASTPTSGGLQYF. CDR3 sequence (DNA): TGTGCCAGCACCCCGACTAGCGGGGGGCTACAGTATTTT.

This clone has more than one count but fewer than ten. The chain carries TRBV3-1 (or the pseudogene TRBV3-2) and TRBJ1-1, with D perhaps matching TRBD1 (6 bases). V was cut by 3 bases and J by 6 bases, with 23 bases left in between. The CDR3 runs to 17 residues. The germline V gene has CDR1 LGHDT and CDR2 YNNKEL (reference sequence). The CDR3 loop is CASSHKGGLRVRPEAFF. In DNA, the CDR3 is TGTGCCAGCAGCCACAAAGGGGGGCTGAGGGTACGGCCTGAAGCTTTCTTT.

The chain links TRBV13 to TRBJ1-2, with a tentative D call TRBD1 (6 bases). V was trimmed by 2 bases and J by 7 bases, leaving 14 bases between them. Germline values: CDR1 PRHDT, CDR2 FYEKMQ (reference sequence). The CDR3 sequence is 14 residues long. This CDR3 reads CASSLPGVVFGYTF. The CDR3 coding sequence is TGTGCCAGCAGCTTACCAGGGGTAGTGTTTGGCTACACCTTC.

In its sample, this clone is medium-sized. V is TRBV5-1 and J is TRBJ1-2; 7 positions match TRBD1. The CDR3 has 15 amino acids. The J segment lost 8 bases and the V segment lost 1 base, leaving 11 bases of the junction unmatched. CDR1 SGHRS and CDR2 YFSETQ come from the germline V gene. CDR3 nucleotide sequence: TGCGCCAGCAGCTTGTTACCCGGGACAGATCTGGGCTACACCTTC. It encodes CASSLLPGTDLGYTF.

V gene TRBV7-8 combines with J gene TRBJ2-1; 12 bases match TRBD2. The V gene end was trimmed by 5 bases and the J gene end by 8 bases; junction bases not matched to a gene: 13. Germline CDR1 and CDR2: SGHVS and FQNEAQ. CDR3 size: 17 residues. This CDR3 is CASSPRAGTSGFHEQFF. CDR3 DNA: TGTGCCAGCAGCCCTAGAGCCGGGACTAGCGGGTTTCATGAGCAGTTCTTC.